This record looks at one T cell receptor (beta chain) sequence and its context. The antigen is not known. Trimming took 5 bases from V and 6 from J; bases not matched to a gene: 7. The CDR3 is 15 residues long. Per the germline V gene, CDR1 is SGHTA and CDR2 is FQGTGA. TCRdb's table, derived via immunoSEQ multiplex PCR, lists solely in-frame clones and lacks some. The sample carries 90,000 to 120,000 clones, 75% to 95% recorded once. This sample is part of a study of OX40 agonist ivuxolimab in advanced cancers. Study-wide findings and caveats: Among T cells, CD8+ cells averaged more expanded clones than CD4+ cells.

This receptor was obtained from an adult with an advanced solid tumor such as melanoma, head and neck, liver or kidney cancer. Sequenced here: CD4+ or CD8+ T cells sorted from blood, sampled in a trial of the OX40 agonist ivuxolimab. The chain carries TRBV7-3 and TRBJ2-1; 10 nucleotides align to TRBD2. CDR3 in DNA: TGTGCCAGCAGCCCGGGACTAGCGATTAGCAATGAGCAGTTCTTC. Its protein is CASSPGLAISNEQFF. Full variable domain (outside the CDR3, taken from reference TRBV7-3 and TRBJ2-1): GAGVSQTPSNKVTEKGKYVELRCDPISGHTALYWYRQSLGQGPEFLIYFQGTGAADDSGLPNDRFFAVRPEGSVSTLKIQRTERGDSAVYLCASSPGLAISNEQFFGPGTRLTVL.